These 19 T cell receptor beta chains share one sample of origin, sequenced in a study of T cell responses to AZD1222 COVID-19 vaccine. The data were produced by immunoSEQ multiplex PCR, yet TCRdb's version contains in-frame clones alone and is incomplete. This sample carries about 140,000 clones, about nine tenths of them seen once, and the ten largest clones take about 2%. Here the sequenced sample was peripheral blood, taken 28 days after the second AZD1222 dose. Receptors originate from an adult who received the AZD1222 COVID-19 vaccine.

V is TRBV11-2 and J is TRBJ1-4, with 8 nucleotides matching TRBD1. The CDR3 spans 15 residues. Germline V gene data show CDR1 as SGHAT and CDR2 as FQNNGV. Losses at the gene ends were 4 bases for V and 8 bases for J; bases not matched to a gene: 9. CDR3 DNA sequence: TGTGCCAGCAGCTCCCCTTGGACAGGGCGGGAAAAACTGTTTTTT. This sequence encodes CASSSPWTGREKLFF.

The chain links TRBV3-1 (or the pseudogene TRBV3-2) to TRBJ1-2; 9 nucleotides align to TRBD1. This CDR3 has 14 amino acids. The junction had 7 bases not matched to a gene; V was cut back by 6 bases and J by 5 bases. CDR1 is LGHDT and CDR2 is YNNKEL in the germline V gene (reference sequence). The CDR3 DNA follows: TGTGCCAGCAGACGGACAGGGGTAGAGTATGGCTACACCTTC. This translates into CASRRTGVEYGYTF.

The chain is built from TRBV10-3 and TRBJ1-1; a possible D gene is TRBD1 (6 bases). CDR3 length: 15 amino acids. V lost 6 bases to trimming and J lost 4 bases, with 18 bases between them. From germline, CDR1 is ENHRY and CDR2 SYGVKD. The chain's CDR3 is CAISASGRGGTEAFF. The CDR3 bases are TGTGCCATCAGCGCGTCCGGGAGGGGGGGCACTGAAGCTTTCTTT.

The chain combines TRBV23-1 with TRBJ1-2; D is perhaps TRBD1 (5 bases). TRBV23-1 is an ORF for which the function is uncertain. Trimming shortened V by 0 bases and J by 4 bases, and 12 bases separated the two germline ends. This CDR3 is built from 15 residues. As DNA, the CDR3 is TGCGCCAGCAGTCAATCGGGACTCAATCCCTATGGCTACACCTTC. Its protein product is CASSQSGLNPYGYTF.

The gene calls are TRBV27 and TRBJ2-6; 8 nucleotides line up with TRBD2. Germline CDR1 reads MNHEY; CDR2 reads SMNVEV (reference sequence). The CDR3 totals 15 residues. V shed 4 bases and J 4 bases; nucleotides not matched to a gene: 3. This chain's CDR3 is CASSSGGRGANVLTF. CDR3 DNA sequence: TGTGCCAGCAGTTCCGGCGGGAGGGGGGCCAACGTCCTGACTTTC.

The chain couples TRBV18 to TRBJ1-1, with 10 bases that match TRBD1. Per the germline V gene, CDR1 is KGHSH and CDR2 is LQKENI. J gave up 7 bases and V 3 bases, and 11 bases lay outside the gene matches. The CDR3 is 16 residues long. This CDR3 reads CASSPTGGRGSREAFF. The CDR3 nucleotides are TGTGCCAGCTCACCGACAGGGGGCCGTGGATCCCGTGAAGCTTTCTTT.

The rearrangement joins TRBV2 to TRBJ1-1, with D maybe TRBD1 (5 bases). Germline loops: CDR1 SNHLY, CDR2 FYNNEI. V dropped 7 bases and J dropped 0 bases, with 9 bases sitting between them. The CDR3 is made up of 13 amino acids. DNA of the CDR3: TGTGCCAGCACCAGGGATATGAACACTGAAGCTTTCTTT. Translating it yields CASTRDMNTEAFF.

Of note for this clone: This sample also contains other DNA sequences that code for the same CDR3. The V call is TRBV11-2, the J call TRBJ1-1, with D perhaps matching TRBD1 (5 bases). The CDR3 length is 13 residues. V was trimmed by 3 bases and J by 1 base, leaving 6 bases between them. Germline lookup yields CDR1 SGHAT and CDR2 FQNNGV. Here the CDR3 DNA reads TGTGCCAGCAGCTTGGGGCGGAACACTGAAGCTTTCTTT. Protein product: CASSLGRNTEAFF.

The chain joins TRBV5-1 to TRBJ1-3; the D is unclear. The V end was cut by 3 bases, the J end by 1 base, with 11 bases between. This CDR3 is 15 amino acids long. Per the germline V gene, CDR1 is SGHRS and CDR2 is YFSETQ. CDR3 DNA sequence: TGCGCCAGCAGCTGGGCTGAGGCGTCTGGAAACACCATATATTTT. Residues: CASSWAEASGNTIYF.

The CDR3 nucleotides are TGTGCCAGCAGCTTTGAACTTGATAATTCACCCCTCCACTTT. Its translation: CASSFELDNSPLHF. The chain uses TRBV11-2 and TRBJ1-6, with D unresolved. Germline CDR1 reads SGHAT; CDR2 reads FQNNGV. The CDR3 contains 14 residues. Trimming cost V 3 bases and J 5 bases, with 8 bases left between them.

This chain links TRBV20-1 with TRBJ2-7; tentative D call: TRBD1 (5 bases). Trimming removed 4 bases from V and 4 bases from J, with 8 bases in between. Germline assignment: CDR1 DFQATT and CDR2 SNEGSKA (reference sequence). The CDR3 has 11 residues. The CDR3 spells CSAIQGYEQYF. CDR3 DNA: TGCAGTGCTATCCAGGGTTACGAGCAGTACTTC.

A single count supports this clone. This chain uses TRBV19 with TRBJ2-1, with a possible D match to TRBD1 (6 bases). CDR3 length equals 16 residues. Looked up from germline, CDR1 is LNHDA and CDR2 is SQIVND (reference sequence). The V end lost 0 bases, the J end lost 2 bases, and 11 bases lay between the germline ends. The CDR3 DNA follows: TGTGCCAGTAGTATAGAGAGGACAGTCCCCTACAATGAGCAGTTCTTC. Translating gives CASSIERTVPYNEQFF.

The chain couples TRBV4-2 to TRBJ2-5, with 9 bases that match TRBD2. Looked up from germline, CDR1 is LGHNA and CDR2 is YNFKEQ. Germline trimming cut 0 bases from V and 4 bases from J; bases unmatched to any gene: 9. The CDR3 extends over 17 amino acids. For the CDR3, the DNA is TGTGCCAGCAGCCAAGATTGGGTAGCGGGGGACGGAGAGACCCAGTACTTC. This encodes CASSQDWVAGDGETQYF.

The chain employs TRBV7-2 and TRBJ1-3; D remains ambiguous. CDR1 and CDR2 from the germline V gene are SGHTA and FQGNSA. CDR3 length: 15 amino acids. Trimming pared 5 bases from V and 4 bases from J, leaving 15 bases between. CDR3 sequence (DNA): TGTGCCAGCAGCCGTCCCGGTGGATCAGGAAACACCATATATTTT. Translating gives CASSRPGGSGNTIYF. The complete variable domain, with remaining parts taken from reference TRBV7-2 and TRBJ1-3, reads GAGVSQSPSNKVTEKGKDVELRCDPISGHTALYWYRQSLGQGLEFLIYFQGNSAPDKSGLPSDRFSAERTGGSVSTLTIQRTQQEDSAVYLCASSRPGGSGNTIYFGEGSWLTVV.

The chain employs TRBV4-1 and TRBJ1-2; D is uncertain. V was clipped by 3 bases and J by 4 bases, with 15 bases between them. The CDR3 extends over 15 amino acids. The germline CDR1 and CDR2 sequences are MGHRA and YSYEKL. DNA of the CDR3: TGCGCCAGCAGCCATCAAACGACTACACCCTATGGCTACACCTTC. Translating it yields CASSHQTTTPYGYTF.

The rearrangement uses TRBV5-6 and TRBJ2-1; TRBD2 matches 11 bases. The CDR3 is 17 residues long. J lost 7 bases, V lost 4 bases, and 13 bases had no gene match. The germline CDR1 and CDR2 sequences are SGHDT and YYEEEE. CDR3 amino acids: CASSALVLAGVGNEQFF. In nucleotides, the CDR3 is TGTGCCAGCAGCGCCCTCGTACTAGCGGGGGTCGGAAATGAGCAGTTCTTC.

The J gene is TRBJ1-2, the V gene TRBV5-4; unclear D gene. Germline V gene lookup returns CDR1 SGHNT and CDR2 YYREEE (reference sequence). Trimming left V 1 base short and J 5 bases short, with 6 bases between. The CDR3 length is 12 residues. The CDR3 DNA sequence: TGTGCCAGCAGCTTGCTACTATATGGCTACACCTTC. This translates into CASSLLLYGYTF.

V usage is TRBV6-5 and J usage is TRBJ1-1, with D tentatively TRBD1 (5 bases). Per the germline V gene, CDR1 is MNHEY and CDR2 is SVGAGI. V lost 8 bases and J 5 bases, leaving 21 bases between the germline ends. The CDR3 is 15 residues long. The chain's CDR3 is CASFRGPGKGTEAFF. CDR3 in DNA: TGTGCCAGCTTCCGCGGCCCAGGGAAGGGGACTGAAGCTTTCTTT.

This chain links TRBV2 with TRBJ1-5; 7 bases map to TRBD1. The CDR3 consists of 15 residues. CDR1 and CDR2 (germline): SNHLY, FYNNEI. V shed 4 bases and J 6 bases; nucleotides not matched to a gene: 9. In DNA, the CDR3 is TGTGCCAGCAGTGGGGAAGGGGGCGCGGGTCAGCCCCAGCATTTT. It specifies CASSGEGGAGQPQHF. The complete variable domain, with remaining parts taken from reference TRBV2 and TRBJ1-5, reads EPEVTQTPSHQVTQMGQEVILRCVPISNHLYFYWYRQILGQKVEFLVSFYNNEISEKSEIFDDQFSVERPDGSNFTLKIRSTKLEDSAMYFCASSGEGGAGQPQHFGDGTRLSIL.